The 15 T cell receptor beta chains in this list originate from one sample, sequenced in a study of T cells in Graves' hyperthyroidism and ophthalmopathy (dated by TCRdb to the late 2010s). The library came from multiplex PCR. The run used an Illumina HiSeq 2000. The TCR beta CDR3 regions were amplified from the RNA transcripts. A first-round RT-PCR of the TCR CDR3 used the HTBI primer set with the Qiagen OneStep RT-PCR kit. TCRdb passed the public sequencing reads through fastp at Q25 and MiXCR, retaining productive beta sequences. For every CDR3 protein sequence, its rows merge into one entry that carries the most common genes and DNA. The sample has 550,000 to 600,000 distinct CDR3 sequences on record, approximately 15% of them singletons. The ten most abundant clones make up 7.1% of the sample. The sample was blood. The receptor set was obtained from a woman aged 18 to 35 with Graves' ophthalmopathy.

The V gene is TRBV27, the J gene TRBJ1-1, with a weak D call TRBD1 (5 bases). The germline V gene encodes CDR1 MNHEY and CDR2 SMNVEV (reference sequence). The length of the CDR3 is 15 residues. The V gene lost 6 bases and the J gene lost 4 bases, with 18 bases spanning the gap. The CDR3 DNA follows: TGTGCCAGCAGATTAAAGGCAGGGCCCCGCACTGAAGCTTTCTTT. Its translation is CASRLKAGPRTEAFF.

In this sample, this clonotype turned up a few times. The CDR3 here is CASSQDRGQGADTQYF. CDR3 sequence (DNA): TGTGCCAGCAGCCAAGATCGGGGACAGGGGGCAGATACGCAGTATTTT. The V call is TRBV4-2, the J call TRBJ2-3; 11 positions match TRBD1. Trimming cost V 0 bases and J 4 bases; bases outside gene matches: 3. The germline V gene has CDR1 LGHNA and CDR2 YNFKEQ. There are 16 residues in the CDR3.

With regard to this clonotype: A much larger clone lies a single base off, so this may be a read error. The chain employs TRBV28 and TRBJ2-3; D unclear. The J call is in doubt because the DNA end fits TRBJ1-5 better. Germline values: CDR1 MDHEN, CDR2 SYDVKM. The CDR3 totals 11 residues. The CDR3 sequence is CASLARDTQHF. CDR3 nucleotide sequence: TGTGCCAGCTTGGCACGAGATACGCAGCATTTT.

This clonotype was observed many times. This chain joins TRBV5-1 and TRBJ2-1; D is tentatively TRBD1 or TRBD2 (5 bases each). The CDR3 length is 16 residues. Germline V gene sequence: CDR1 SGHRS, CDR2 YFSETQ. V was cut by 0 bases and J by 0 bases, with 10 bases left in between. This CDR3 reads CASSLEGGGSYNEQFF. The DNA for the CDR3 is TGCGCCAGCAGCTTGGAAGGTGGGGGCTCCTACAATGAGCAGTTCTTC.

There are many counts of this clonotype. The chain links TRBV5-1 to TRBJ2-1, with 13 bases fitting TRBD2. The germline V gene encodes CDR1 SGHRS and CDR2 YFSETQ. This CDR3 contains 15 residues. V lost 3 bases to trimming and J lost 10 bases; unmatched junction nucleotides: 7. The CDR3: CASSSRQGLAGEQFF. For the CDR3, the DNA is TGCGCCAGCAGCTCCCGACAGGGACTAGCGGGAGAGCAGTTCTTC.

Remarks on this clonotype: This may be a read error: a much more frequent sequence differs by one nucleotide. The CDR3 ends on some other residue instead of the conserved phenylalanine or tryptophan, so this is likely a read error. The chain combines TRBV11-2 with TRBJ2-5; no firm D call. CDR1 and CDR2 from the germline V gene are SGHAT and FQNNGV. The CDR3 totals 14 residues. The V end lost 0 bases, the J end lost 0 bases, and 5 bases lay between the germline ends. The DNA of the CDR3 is TGTGCCAGCAGCTTAGATCCCCACCAAGAGACCCAGTACCTC. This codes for CASSLDPHQETQYL.

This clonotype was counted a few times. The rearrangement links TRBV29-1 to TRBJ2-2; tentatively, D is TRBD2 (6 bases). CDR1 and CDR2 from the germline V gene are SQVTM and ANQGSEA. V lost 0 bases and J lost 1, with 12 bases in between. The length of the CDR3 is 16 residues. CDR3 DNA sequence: TGCAGCGTTGAAGAGGCCCTTAGCGGGAACACCGGGGAGCTGTTTTTT. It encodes CSVEEALSGNTGELFF.

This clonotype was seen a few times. CDR3: CAWSYTYSYNSPLHF. The CDR3 coding sequence is TGTGCCTGGAGTTATACATACTCCTATAATTCACCCCTCCACTTT. This sequence joins TRBV30 and TRBJ1-6; D uncertain. The CDR3 has 15 residues. V was shortened by 2 bases and J by 0 bases, with 8 bases between the two germline ends. Germline CDR1 and CDR2: GTSNPN and SVGIG (reference sequence).

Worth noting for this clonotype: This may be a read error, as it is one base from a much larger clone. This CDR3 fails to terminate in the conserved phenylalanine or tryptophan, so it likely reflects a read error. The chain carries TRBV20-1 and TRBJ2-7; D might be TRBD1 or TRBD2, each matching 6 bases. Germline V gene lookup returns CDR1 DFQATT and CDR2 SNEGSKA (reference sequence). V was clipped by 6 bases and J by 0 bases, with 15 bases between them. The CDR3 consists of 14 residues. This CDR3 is CSAEEGGASYEQYL. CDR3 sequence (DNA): TGCAGTGCCGAGGAGGGGGGCGCCTCCTACGAGCAGTACCTC.

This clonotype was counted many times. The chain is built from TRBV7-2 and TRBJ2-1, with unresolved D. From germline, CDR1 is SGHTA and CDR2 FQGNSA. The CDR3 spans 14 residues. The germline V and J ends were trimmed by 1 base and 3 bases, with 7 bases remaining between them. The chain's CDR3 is CASSLERDYNEQFF. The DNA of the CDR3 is TGTGCCAGCAGCTTAGAAAGGGACTACAATGAGCAGTTCTTC. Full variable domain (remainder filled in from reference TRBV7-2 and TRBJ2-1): GAGVSQSPSNKVTEKGKDVELRCDPISGHTALYWYRQSLGQGLEFLIYFQGNSAPDKSGLPSDRFSAERTGGSVSTLTIQRTQQEDSAVYLCASSLERDYNEQFFGPGTRLTVL.

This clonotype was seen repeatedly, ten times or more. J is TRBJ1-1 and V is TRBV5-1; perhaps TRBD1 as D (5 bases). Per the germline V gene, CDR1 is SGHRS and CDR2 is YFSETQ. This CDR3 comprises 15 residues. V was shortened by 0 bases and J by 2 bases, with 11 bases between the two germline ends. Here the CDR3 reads CASSLGQGQNTEAFF. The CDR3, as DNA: TGCGCCAGCAGCTTGGGGCAGGGCCAAAACACTGAAGCTTTCTTT. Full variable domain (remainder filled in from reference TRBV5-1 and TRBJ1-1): KAGVTQTPRYLIKTRGQQVTLSCSPISGHRSVSWYQQTPGQGLQFLFEYFSETQRNKGNFPGRFSGRQFSNSRSEMNVSTLELGDSALYLCASSLGQGQNTEAFFGQGTRLTVV.

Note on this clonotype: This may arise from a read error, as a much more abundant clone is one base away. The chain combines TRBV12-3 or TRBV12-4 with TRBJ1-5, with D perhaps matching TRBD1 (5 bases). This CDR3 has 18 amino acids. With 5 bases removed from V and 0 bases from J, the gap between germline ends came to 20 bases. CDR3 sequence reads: CASSLRSLGGPSNQPQHF. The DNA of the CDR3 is TGTGCCAGCAGTCTTAGGTCGCTGGGGGGACCTAGCAATCAGCCCCAGCATTTT.

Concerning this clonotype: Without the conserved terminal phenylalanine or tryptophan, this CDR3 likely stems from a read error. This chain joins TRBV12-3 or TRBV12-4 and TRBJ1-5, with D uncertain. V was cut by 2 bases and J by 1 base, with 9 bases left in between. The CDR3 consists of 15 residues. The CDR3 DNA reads TGTGCCAGCAGTTTAAGTGGGAGCAGCAATCAGCCCCAGCATCTT. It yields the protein CASSLSGSSNQPQHL.

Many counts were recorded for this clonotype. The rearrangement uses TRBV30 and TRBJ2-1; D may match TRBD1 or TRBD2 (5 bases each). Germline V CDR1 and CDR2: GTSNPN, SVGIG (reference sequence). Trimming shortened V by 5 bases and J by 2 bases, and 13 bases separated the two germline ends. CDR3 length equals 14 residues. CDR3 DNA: TGTGCCTGGGGGGACGGGCATACCTACAATGAGCAGTTCTTC. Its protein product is CAWGDGHTYNEQFF.

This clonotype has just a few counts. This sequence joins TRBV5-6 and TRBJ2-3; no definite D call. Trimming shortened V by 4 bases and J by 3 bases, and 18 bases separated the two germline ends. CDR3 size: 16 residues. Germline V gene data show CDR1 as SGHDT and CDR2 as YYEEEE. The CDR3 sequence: CASSQEAPLATDTQYF. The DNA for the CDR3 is TGTGCCAGCAGCCAAGAGGCCCCCTTGGCAACAGATACGCAGTATTTT.